Listed here are 6 T cell receptor beta chains from one sample, sequenced in a study of a mutant IDH1 vaccine in newly diagnosed glioma. Libraries were prepared by immunoSEQ multiplex PCR; TCRdb keeps only in-frame clonotypes and omits some of them. This sample has roughly 86,000 clones, with around 92% found just once. These TCRs are of unknown antigen specificity. Time point specified: week 47, end of study. The investigators gave 300 ug of mutant IDH1 20-mer peptide in each vaccine dose, together with topical imiquimod. Specimen: PBMCs, collected from a glioma patient whose treatment included an IDH1 peptide vaccine. All receptors come from a woman aged 50 to 65 with glioma.

J is TRBJ2-4 and V is TRBV6-5; no clear D gene. CDR3 length equals 14 residues. V dropped 2 bases and J dropped 2 bases, with 7 bases sitting between them. Germline-derived CDR1 and CDR2 are MNHEY and SVGAGI. The CDR3: CASSYVKTKNIQYF. The CDR3, as DNA: TGTGCCAGCAGTTACGTCAAGACCAAAAACATTCAGTACTTC.

The chain joins TRBV4-1 to TRBJ2-5; TRBD1 aligns across 8 bases. CDR1 is MGHRA and CDR2 is YSYEKL in the germline V gene. Losses at the gene ends were 3 bases for V and 5 bases for J; bases not matched to a gene: 11. The CDR3 covers 16 residues. The CDR3 coding sequence is TGCGCCAGCAGCCAGAGGGACAGGTCTCGATTGGAGACCCAGTACTTC. As protein: CASSQRDRSRLETQYF.

The genes are TRBV6-5 and TRBJ2-7, with D perhaps TRBD1 (5 bases). Per the germline V gene, CDR1 is MNHEY and CDR2 is SVGAGI. Trimming took off 0 bases at V and 2 bases at J, with 11 bases between the two ends. The CDR3 consists of 15 residues. The DNA of the CDR3 is TGTGCCAGCAGTTACTCGTCAGGGTGGCCCTACGAGCAGTACTTC. This translates into CASSYSSGWPYEQYF.

This clone was seen a single time. The chain employs TRBV2 and TRBJ1-1; D gene ambiguous. Germline assignment: CDR1 SNHLY and CDR2 FYNNEI. The CDR3 sequence is 14 residues long. V lost 2 bases and J 3 bases, leaving 10 bases between the germline ends. The CDR3 DNA reads TGTGCCAGCAGTGAAAGTGGGTTTTACACTGAAGCTTTCTTT. Translation: CASSESGFYTEAFF.

The genes are TRBV6-1 and TRBJ1-2; D unresolved. The CDR3 runs to 15 residues. The germline V and J ends were trimmed by 5 bases and 8 bases, with 21 bases remaining between them. Germline V gene lookup returns CDR1 MNHNS and CDR2 SASEGT. The CDR3 DNA reads TGTGCCAGCAGTCAAACTTCTCTGGACGCGAGGGGCTACACCTTC. Protein sequence: CASSQTSLDARGYTF.

The chain carries TRBV6-1 and TRBJ1-4; 8 bases map to TRBD1. Germline assignment: CDR1 MNHNS and CDR2 SASEGT. Trimming took 2 bases from V and 5 from J; bases not matched to a gene: 13. This CDR3 is built from 18 residues. For the CDR3, the DNA is TGTGCCAGCAGTGAAATACCCCTACGGACAGGGAGGAATGAAAAACTGTTTTTT. This codes for CASSEIPLRTGRNEKLFF.